One and the same sample provided the 22 T cell receptor beta chains below, sequenced in a study of cytotoxic CD8 clonotypes in ibrutinib-treated CLL. The table came from immunoSEQ multiplex PCR; TCRdb's copy has only in-frame clones and leaves some out. The profile covers approximately 150,000 clones, with approximately 80% appearing a single time and approximately 30% taken by the ten largest. The specimen comprised PBMCs, sampled after 12 months of ibrutinib treatment. These receptor sequences come from a human donor with chronic lymphocytic leukemia.

The V gene is TRBV25-1, the J gene TRBJ1-6, with 7 nucleotides matching TRBD1. V was pared by 5 bases and J by 9 bases, with 13 bases of the junction left unmatched. Germline lookup yields CDR1 MGHDK and CDR2 SYGVNS. This CDR3 contains 16 residues. The CDR3 coding sequence is TGTGCCAGCAGTAAAAGTATAGGGGGCGTCAGTTCACCCCTCCACTTT. It codes for CASSKSIGGVSSPLHF. Drawing the rest from reference TRBV25-1 and TRBJ1-6, the complete variable domain is EADIYQTPRYLVIGTGKKITLECSQTMGHDKMYWYQQDPGMELHLIHYSYGVNSTEKGDLSSESTVSRIRTEHFPLTLESARPSHTSQYLCASSKSIGGVSSPLHFGNGTRLTVT.

V is TRBV11-2 and J is TRBJ2-5, with a tentative D call TRBD1 (5 bases). Per the germline V gene, CDR1 is SGHAT and CDR2 is FQNNGV. The V gene lost 4 bases and the J gene lost 2 bases, with 14 bases spanning the gap. This CDR3 has 15 residues. The CDR3 sequence: CASSSRSTGQETQYF. CDR3 DNA sequence: TGTGCCAGCAGCTCCCGCAGCACAGGACAAGAGACCCAGTACTTC.

The V call is TRBV10-3, the J call TRBJ1-2; D remains unclear. Germline CDR1 and CDR2: ENHRY and SYGVKD. The V and J ends lost 6 bases and 12 bases respectively, with 23 bases between them. CDR3 length: 14 residues. The CDR3 reads CAISGETGSRWHTF. The DNA of the CDR3 is TGTGCCATCAGCGGAGAGACGGGATCCCGGTGGCACACCTTC.

The J gene is TRBJ2-3, the V gene TRBV13; D remains ambiguous. CDR1 is PRHDT and CDR2 is FYEKMQ in the germline V gene (reference sequence). Trimming removed 3 bases from V and 1 base from J, with 17 bases in between. CDR3 size: 17 residues. CDR3 region: CASSFSVGSLGTDTQYF. The CDR3 nucleotides are TGTGCCAGCAGCTTCTCGGTGGGTAGTTTAGGCACAGATACGCAGTATTTT.

This chain connects TRBV5-1 to TRBJ2-3, with 8 bases matching TRBD2. The V gene end was trimmed by 4 bases and the J gene end by 4 bases; junction bases not matched to a gene: 14. The CDR3 runs to 17 residues. CDR1 and CDR2 from the germline V gene are SGHRS and YFSETQ. The CDR3 reads CASSPTWSGGRSDTQYF. The CDR3 DNA is TGCGCCAGCAGCCCCACTTGGAGCGGGGGCCGCTCAGATACGCAGTATTTT.

The gene calls are TRBV4-2 and TRBJ2-2; D ambiguous. V shed 3 bases and J shed 0 bases, with 14 bases lying between them. CDR1 is LGHNA and CDR2 is YNFKEQ in the germline V gene. The CDR3 extends over 17 amino acids. CDR3 coding DNA: TGTGCCAGCAGCCAGTACACACTCGCCTCGAACACCGGGGAGCTGTTTTTT. Translation gives CASSQYTLASNTGELFF.

Note on this clone: The junction does not match germline at one end; this may be a read error. This sequence joins TRBV6-1 and TRBJ2-7; tentative D call: TRBD1 (6 bases). Germline V CDR1 and CDR2: MNHNS, SASEGT. This CDR3 comprises 15 residues. DNA of the CDR3: TGTGCCAGCAGAGAAGGTTTGCAGGGGTCCTACGAGCAGTACTTC. This translates into CASREGLQGSYEQYF.

The genes are TRBV28 and TRBJ2-7, with 9 bases aligning to TRBD1. With V trimmed by 7 bases and J by 1 base, 5 bases remained unmatched. From germline, CDR1 is MDHEN and CDR2 SYDVKM. CDR3 size: 14 residues. The CDR3 loop reads CASTLGTGSYEQYF. DNA of the CDR3: TGTGCCAGCACGCTCGGGACAGGGTCCTACGAGCAGTACTTC.

The CDR3, as DNA: TGTGCCAGCAGCTTAGGGGTGGTTGAGCAGTTCTTC. It codes for CASSLGVVEQFF. The rearrangement links TRBV7-9 to TRBJ2-1; D gene unclear. V shed 1 base and J shed 9 bases, with 7 bases lying between them. CDR1 SEHNR and CDR2 FQNEAQ come from the germline V gene (reference sequence). The CDR3 extends over 12 amino acids. Full variable domain (missing parts from reference TRBV7-9 and TRBJ2-1): DTGVSQNPRHKITKRGQNVTFRCDPISEHNRLYWYRQTLGQGPEFLTYFQNEAQLEKSRLLSDRFSAERPKGSFSTLEIQRTEQGDSAMYLCASSLGVVEQFFGPGTRLTVL.

This clone was counted many times. The gene calls are TRBV11-2 and TRBJ2-3, with TRBD1 identical over 7 bases. With V trimmed by 5 bases and J by 8 bases, 22 bases remained unmatched. The CDR3 spans 18 residues. Germline-derived CDR1 and CDR2 are SGHAT and FQNNGV. The CDR3 spells CASSPSDLDRTGGPTQYF. The CDR3 bases are TGTGCCAGCAGCCCCAGCGACCTGGACCGGACAGGCGGACCTACGCAGTATTTT.

V and J are TRBV18 and TRBJ1-1; D not certain. Trimming stripped 3 bases from V and 5 bases from J, with 16 bases between. Per the germline V gene, CDR1 is KGHSH and CDR2 is LQKENI. This CDR3 comprises 15 residues. The CDR3 nucleotides read TGTGCCAGCTCACCGGGGTACCATGAAGTGACTGAAGCTTTCTTT. Its protein product is CASSPGYHEVTEAFF.

The rearrangement joins TRBV19 to TRBJ1-1; D gene ambiguous. The germline CDR1 and CDR2 sequences are LNHDA and SQIVND (reference sequence). There are 15 residues in the CDR3. Between the trimmed V and J ends, which lost 4 bases and 0 bases, there was a span of 12 bases. The CDR3 here is CASSNSGGMNTEAFF. CDR3 in DNA: TGTGCCAGTAGTAACTCAGGCGGGATGAACACTGAAGCTTTCTTT.

The count of this clone is one. The V gene is TRBV9, the J gene TRBJ1-4; 8 bases are a match to TRBD1. CDR1 SGDLS and CDR2 YYNGEE come from the germline V gene. With 2 bases clipped from V and 4 bases from J, the junction kept 4 bases outside the gene matches. This CDR3 comprises 15 residues. The chain's CDR3 is CASSVRQGFNEKLFF. The CDR3 coding sequence is TGTGCCAGCAGCGTCCGACAGGGGTTTAATGAAAAACTGTTTTTT.

This clone has more than one count but fewer than ten. The CDR3 spells CASSPPGLAGGSTDTQYF. The CDR3, as DNA: TGTGCCAGCTCACCACCCGGACTAGCGGGGGGGAGCACAGATACGCAGTATTTT. This sequence joins TRBV18 and TRBJ2-3; 15 nucleotides match TRBD2. Germline CDR1 reads KGHSH; CDR2 reads LQKENI. This CDR3 is built from 18 residues. J lost 0 bases, V lost 0 bases, and 1 base had no gene match.

This chain connects TRBV27 to TRBJ1-6, with 7 bases aligning to TRBD1. Germline V gene sequence: CDR1 MNHEY, CDR2 SMNVEV (reference sequence). V trimming: 4 bases; J trimming: 5 bases; junction bases outside the gene matches: 11. This CDR3 comprises 17 residues. The CDR3 coding sequence is TGTGCCAGCAGTTGGGACAGCCCTTTTTTAGATAATTCACCCCTCCACTTT. Translating it yields CASSWDSPFLDNSPLHF.

The chain links TRBV7-2 to TRBJ2-5, with TRBD2 identical over 8 bases. This CDR3 contains 14 residues. V shed 5 bases and J 5 bases; nucleotides not matched to a gene: 7. Germline V gives CDR1 SGHTA, CDR2 FQGNSA. CDR3 sequence reads: CASSLTSGGETQYF. As DNA, the CDR3 is TGTGCCAGCAGCCTAACTAGCGGTGGGGAGACCCAGTACTTC.

This chain joins TRBV2 and TRBJ1-3; 7 positions agree with TRBD1. Trimming took 9 bases from V and 0 from J; bases not matched to a gene: 2. Germline assignment: CDR1 SNHLY and CDR2 FYNNEI. The length of the CDR3 is 13 residues. The CDR3 protein is CARGGISGNTIYF. The CDR3 coding sequence is TGTGCCAGAGGGGGCATCTCTGGAAACACCATATATTTT. The entire variable domain, with the rest obtained from reference TRBV2 and TRBJ1-3, is as follows: EPEVTQTPSHQVTQMGQEVILRCVPISNHLYFYWYRQILGQKVEFLVSFYNNEISEKSEIFDDQFSVERPDGSNFTLKIRSTKLEDSAMYFCARGGISGNTIYFGEGSWLTVV.

The chain uses TRBV29-1 and TRBJ2-1; possibly TRBD2 for D (6 bases). Germline V gene data show CDR1 as SQVTM and CDR2 as ANQGSEA. V dropped 4 bases and J dropped 3 bases, with 7 bases sitting between them. CDR3 length: 12 residues. CDR3 loop: CSVGDFYNEQFF. CDR3 in DNA: TGCAGCGTTGGGGACTTCTACAATGAGCAGTTCTTC.

The CDR3 DNA reads as TGTGCCAGCAGCTTATTTGGGTCGGGACAAGGCAATCAGCCCCAGCATTTT. This gives the protein CASSLFGSGQGNQPQHF. This chain uses TRBV7-2 with TRBJ1-5, with a possible D match to TRBD1 (6 bases). V lost 2 bases, J lost 2 bases, and 16 bases lay in between. Germline assignment: CDR1 SGHTA and CDR2 FQGNSA. The CDR3 is 17 residues long.

This clone came up once. The chain carries TRBV9 and TRBJ2-7, with D perhaps given as TRBD1 or TRBD2 (6 bases each). The CDR3 consists of 16 residues. V was clipped by 8 bases and J by 3 bases, with 24 bases between them. Germline V gene sequence: CDR1 SGDLS, CDR2 YYNGEE. This chain's CDR3 is CASSPARGHFNYEQYF. In DNA, the CDR3 is TGTGCCAGTTCCCCCGCCCGGGGGCACTTTAACTACGAGCAGTACTTC.

This chain uses TRBV7-2 with TRBJ1-1, with no clear D. There are 12 residues in the CDR3. Trimming shortened V by 2 bases and J by 3 bases, and 4 bases separated the two germline ends. In germline, CDR1 is SGHTA, CDR2 FQGNSA. CDR3 sequence: CASSLLYTEAFF. CDR3 DNA sequence: TGTGCCAGCAGCTTATTGTACACTGAAGCTTTCTTT.

About this clone itself: One junction end disagrees with the germline gene, perhaps due to a read error. The rearrangement joins TRBV9 to TRBJ2-7, with D tentatively TRBD1 (6 bases). The CDR3 covers 12 residues. In germline, CDR1 is SGDLS, CDR2 YYNGEE. The CDR3 protein is CASSAIQGWFHF. CDR3 nucleotide sequence: TGTGCCAGCAGCGCGATACAGGGTTGGTTTCACTTC.